A selection of T cell receptor beta chains follows, all from one sample in a study of blood T cell repertoires in COVID-19. Generated by immunoSEQ multiplex PCR, the TCRdb table keeps only in-frame clones and is missing some. This sample yields 83,000 or so clones, of which about four fifths are seen a single time; 20% to 25% belongs to the top ten. Sequencing was performed on peripheral blood. Receptor source: a human donor in a cohort sampled during active COVID-19. Each CDR3 is given with its conserved first and last residue. Each record gives: CDR3 DNA, CDR3 protein, D gene, clone size, V gene, CDR3 length, J gene. The D gene is left open where the match is weak. Only part of the rows carry a size: once, few, many, or a class if the clone is expanded.

cdr3_nt: TGTGCCAGCAGCGACACGAGGGCCCCCTACGAGCAGTACTTC
cdr3_aa: CASSDTRAPYEQYF
d_call: -
clone_size: -
v_call: TRBV5-4
cdr3_length: 14
j_call: TRBJ2-7

cdr3_nt: TGTGCCAGCACCGGTGAGGGAGGTGGCAATCAGCCCCAGCATTTT
cdr3_aa: CASTGEGGGNQPQHF
d_call: -
clone_size: few
v_call: TRBV28
cdr3_length: 15
j_call: TRBJ1-5

cdr3_nt: TGTGCCAGCAGAACCGACAGGGGGTTGGTGGATGAGCAGTTCTTC
cdr3_aa: CASRTDRGLVDEQFF
d_call: TRBD1
clone_size: -
v_call: TRBV25-1
cdr3_length: 15
j_call: TRBJ2-1

cdr3_nt: TGTGCCAGCAGCCCGGACAGGGCTCTTCTCTATGGCTACACCTTC
cdr3_aa: CASSPDRALLYGYTF
d_call: -
clone_size: -
v_call: TRBV12-1
cdr3_length: 15
j_call: TRBJ1-2

cdr3_nt: TGTGCCAGCAGCTTGGGGTGGGGGCGTAATGAGCAGTTCTTC
cdr3_aa: CASSLGWGRNEQFF
d_call: -
clone_size: once
v_call: TRBV5-6
cdr3_length: 14
j_call: TRBJ2-1

cdr3_nt: TGTGCCAGCAGCCAAGTCCACAGGGGGCACGGTGAGCAGTTCTTC
cdr3_aa: CASSQVHRGHGEQFF
d_call: TRBD1
clone_size: -
v_call: TRBV14
cdr3_length: 15
j_call: TRBJ2-1

cdr3_nt: TGTGCCAGCAGCGTAAACCAGGCAACTAATGAAAAACTGTTTTTT
cdr3_aa: CASSVNQATNEKLFF
d_call: -
clone_size: many
v_call: TRBV9
cdr3_length: 15
j_call: TRBJ1-4

cdr3_nt: TGTGCCAGCAGCTTAGCGGGACATGGCTCCTACGAGCAGTACTTC
cdr3_aa: CASSLAGHGSYEQYF
d_call: -
clone_size: -
v_call: TRBV11-2
cdr3_length: 15
j_call: TRBJ2-7

cdr3_nt: TGTGCCAGCAGCTTGGAGGCGGCAACTAATGAAAAACTGTTTTTT
cdr3_aa: CASSLEAATNEKLFF
d_call: -
clone_size: -
v_call: TRBV7-9
cdr3_length: 15
j_call: TRBJ1-4

cdr3_nt: TGTGCCAGTAGTATCCGCAGGGGGGAGACCCAGTACTTC
cdr3_aa: CASSIRRGETQYF
d_call: TRBD1
clone_size: -
v_call: TRBV19
cdr3_length: 13
j_call: TRBJ2-5

cdr3_nt: TGCGCCAGCAGCACCGGGACAGGGGGAAGGGAGACCCAGTACTTC
cdr3_aa: CASSTGTGGRETQYF
d_call: TRBD1
clone_size: once
v_call: TRBV5-1
cdr3_length: 15
j_call: TRBJ2-5

cdr3_nt: TGTGCCAGCTCCCCTAATCAGGGGCAAAACACTGAAGCTTTCTTT
cdr3_aa: CASSPNQGQNTEAFF
d_call: -
clone_size: -
v_call: TRBV18
cdr3_length: 15
j_call: TRBJ1-1

cdr3_nt: TGTGCCAGTAGTATAGGTCAGGGATCCGGTCAGCCCCAGCATTTT
cdr3_aa: CASSIGQGSGQPQHF
d_call: -
clone_size: -
v_call: TRBV19
cdr3_length: 15
j_call: TRBJ1-5

cdr3_nt: TGTGCCAGTGATGGGCATTCCTCTGGGGCCAACGTCCTGACTTTC
cdr3_aa: CASDGHSSGANVLTF
d_call: -
clone_size: few
v_call: TRBV19
cdr3_length: 15
j_call: TRBJ2-6

cdr3_nt: TGCGCCAGCAGCCCTGAACTAGCGGGGGGGCTTCTAGGGGAACCGCAGTACTTC
cdr3_aa: CASSPELAGGLLGEPQYF
d_call: TRBD2
clone_size: -
v_call: TRBV5-1
cdr3_length: 18
j_call: TRBJ2-5

cdr3_nt: TGTGCCATCACCTCAACGGGTAGCGGGGGGGCCATCGAGCAGTACTTC
cdr3_aa: CAITSTGSGGAIEQYF
d_call: TRBD2
clone_size: once
v_call: TRBV10-3
cdr3_length: 16
j_call: TRBJ2-7

cdr3_nt: TGCGCCAGCAGCCAGGGATACGCGGACAGCTATAATTCACCCCTCCACTTT
cdr3_aa: CASSQGYADSYNSPLHF
d_call: -
clone_size: -
v_call: TRBV4-1
cdr3_length: 17
j_call: TRBJ1-6

cdr3_nt: TGCGCCAGCAGCGGGAGCCGTGAGACCCAGTACTTC
cdr3_aa: CASSGSRETQYF
d_call: -
clone_size: -
v_call: TRBV5-1
cdr3_length: 12
j_call: TRBJ2-5

cdr3_nt: TGTGCCAGCAGGGACCCCAGGGGTAATACTGAAGCTTTCTTT
cdr3_aa: CASRDPRGNTEAFF
d_call: -
clone_size: many
v_call: TRBV27
cdr3_length: 14
j_call: TRBJ1-1

cdr3_nt: TGTGCCAGCAGCCCGGGGCCTGCGGGGGGCGGGAACGAGCAGTACTTC
cdr3_aa: CASSPGPAGGGNEQYF
d_call: TRBD2
clone_size: -
v_call: TRBV7-2
cdr3_length: 16
j_call: TRBJ2-7

cdr3_nt: TGTGCCAGCAGCCCAAACAACGGACTAGCGGGGAGAACCACAGATACGCAGTATTTT
cdr3_aa: CASSPNNGLAGRTTDTQYF
d_call: TRBD2
clone_size: -
v_call: TRBV28
cdr3_length: 19
j_call: TRBJ2-3

cdr3_nt: TGTGCCAGCAGCCCCCTGGGCGGGTTGAAAGAGACCCAGTACTTC
cdr3_aa: CASSPLGGLKETQYF
d_call: -
clone_size: -
v_call: TRBV5-4
cdr3_length: 15
j_call: TRBJ2-5

cdr3_nt: TGTGCCAGCTCACTCGGACAGACTGAAGCTTTCTTT
cdr3_aa: CASSLGQTEAFF
d_call: -
clone_size: -
v_call: TRBV18
cdr3_length: 12
j_call: TRBJ1-1

cdr3_nt: TGTGCCAGCAGCTTATATTCCTTTGCGGGGGCCTCGTCGCCCCAGTACTTC
cdr3_aa: CASSLYSFAGASSPQYF
d_call: -
clone_size: -
v_call: TRBV7-3
cdr3_length: 17
j_call: TRBJ2-5

cdr3_nt: TGTGCCAGCAGTTCCCAGGCAGGGTACGAGCAGTACTTC
cdr3_aa: CASSSQAGYEQYF
d_call: -
clone_size: -
v_call: TRBV7-3
cdr3_length: 13
j_call: TRBJ2-7

cdr3_nt: TGTGCCAGTAGTGTACAGGGTGATCAGCCCCAGCATTTT
cdr3_aa: CASSVQGDQPQHF
d_call: -
clone_size: -
v_call: TRBV19
cdr3_length: 13
j_call: TRBJ1-5

cdr3_nt: TGTGCCACCAGTGATCGAACAGGGGGCGCATTGGGCGAGCAGTACTTC
cdr3_aa: CATSDRTGGALGEQYF
d_call: TRBD1
clone_size: -
v_call: TRBV24-1
cdr3_length: 16
j_call: TRBJ2-7

cdr3_nt: TGTGCCAGCATTGAGACAGGAACTAGCAATCAGCCCCAGCATTTT
cdr3_aa: CASIETGTSNQPQHF
d_call: -
clone_size: -
v_call: TRBV6-6
cdr3_length: 15
j_call: TRBJ1-5

cdr3_nt: TGTGCCAGCAGCCCTACCGGGGGTTCGAACACCGGGGAGCTGTTTTTT
cdr3_aa: CASSPTGGSNTGELFF
d_call: -
clone_size: -
v_call: TRBV6-2/TRBV6-3
cdr3_length: 16
j_call: TRBJ2-2

cdr3_nt: TGCAGCACCCTTCCGGGAATGAACACTGAAGCTTTCTTT
cdr3_aa: CSTLPGMNTEAFF
d_call: -
clone_size: -
v_call: TRBV29-1
cdr3_length: 13
j_call: TRBJ1-1

cdr3_nt: TGTGCCATCAGTGATGAGGGACTAAGTTACACCTTC
cdr3_aa: CAISDEGLSYTF
d_call: -
clone_size: -
v_call: TRBV10-3
cdr3_length: 12
j_call: TRBJ1-2

cdr3_nt: TGTGCCAGCAGCGTAGTAGGTAGCAGTGGGGAGACCCAGTACTTC
cdr3_aa: CASSVVGSSGETQYF
d_call: -
clone_size: -
v_call: TRBV9
cdr3_length: 15
j_call: TRBJ2-5

cdr3_nt: TGTGCCAGCAGTTTACAGAGGTACGAGCAGTACTTC
cdr3_aa: CASSLQRYEQYF
d_call: -
clone_size: -
v_call: TRBV28
cdr3_length: 12
j_call: TRBJ2-7

cdr3_nt: TGTGCCAGCACCACATACGGCAGGGGGGAGCAGGATGGCTACACCTTC
cdr3_aa: CASTTYGRGEQDGYTF
d_call: TRBD1
clone_size: -
v_call: TRBV16
cdr3_length: 16
j_call: TRBJ1-2

cdr3_nt: TGTGCCAGCAGCTTAGAGACAGCAAAGAATCAGCCCCAGCATTTT
cdr3_aa: CASSLETAKNQPQHF
d_call: -
clone_size: -
v_call: TRBV7-2
cdr3_length: 15
j_call: TRBJ1-5

cdr3_nt: TGTGCCAGCAGTTACTCCCCCGGGACTAGCGGGGGGGGAGGGTCCTACAATGAGCAGTTCTTC
cdr3_aa: CASSYSPGTSGGGGSYNEQFF
d_call: TRBD2
clone_size: -
v_call: TRBV6-2/TRBV6-3
cdr3_length: 21
j_call: TRBJ2-1

cdr3_nt: TGTGCCAGCAGCCAAGACTCACTAGCGGCAGATACGCAGTATTTT
cdr3_aa: CASSQDSLAADTQYF
d_call: TRBD2
clone_size: -
v_call: TRBV3-1/TRBV3-2
cdr3_length: 15
j_call: TRBJ2-3

cdr3_nt: TGTGCCAGCAGCCCCAATGGGCTACTCTCCTACGAGCAGTACTTC
cdr3_aa: CASSPNGLLSYEQYF
d_call: -
clone_size: -
v_call: TRBV27
cdr3_length: 15
j_call: TRBJ2-7

cdr3_nt: TGTGCCAGCAGCCCCACAGGGATAGGAGAGACCCAGTACTTC
cdr3_aa: CASSPTGIGETQYF
d_call: -
clone_size: -
v_call: TRBV13
cdr3_length: 14
j_call: TRBJ2-5

cdr3_nt: TGCGCCAGCAGCCCGGACAGCTCGGCGTCTGGAAACACCATATATTTT
cdr3_aa: CASSPDSSASGNTIYF
d_call: -
clone_size: -
v_call: TRBV5-1
cdr3_length: 16
j_call: TRBJ1-3

cdr3_nt: TGTGCCAGCAGCCCCGCGGGGGGGGGTGGCTATGGCTACACCTTC
cdr3_aa: CASSPAGGGGYGYTF
d_call: -
clone_size: -
v_call: TRBV7-9
cdr3_length: 15
j_call: TRBJ1-2

cdr3_nt: TGTGCCAGCAGCCTCAGGACAGGGGGGAAGGAGACCCAGTACTTC
cdr3_aa: CASSLRTGGKETQYF
d_call: TRBD1
clone_size: -
v_call: TRBV7-9
cdr3_length: 15
j_call: TRBJ2-5

cdr3_nt: TGTGCCAGCAGCCCCAGGGACACCTACTACGAGCAGTACTTC
cdr3_aa: CASSPRDTYYEQYF
d_call: -
clone_size: many
v_call: TRBV11-2
cdr3_length: 14
j_call: TRBJ2-7

cdr3_nt: TGTGCCAGCAGCTTGTCGTCCCCAAACCTCGGGGTGAACACTGAAGCTTTCTTT
cdr3_aa: CASSLSSPNLGVNTEAFF
d_call: -
clone_size: -
v_call: TRBV5-5
cdr3_length: 18
j_call: TRBJ1-1

cdr3_nt: TGTGCTAGTGCCCCGAGCCTAGTGCTTGACTCCTACAATGAGCAGTTCTTC
cdr3_aa: CASAPSLVLDSYNEQFF
d_call: -
clone_size: few
v_call: TRBV12-5
cdr3_length: 17
j_call: TRBJ2-1

cdr3_nt: TGCAGCGTTACCGGGACACCTAATCACTCTGGGGCCAACGTCCTGACTTTC
cdr3_aa: CSVTGTPNHSGANVLTF
d_call: -
clone_size: once
v_call: TRBV29-1
cdr3_length: 17
j_call: TRBJ2-6

cdr3_nt: TGTGCCAGCAGTCCCCAGAACTCTGGAAACACCATATATTTT
cdr3_aa: CASSPQNSGNTIYF
d_call: -
clone_size: -
v_call: TRBV7-2
cdr3_length: 14
j_call: TRBJ1-3

cdr3_nt: TGTGCCAGCAGCCCCGGACAGGGGGCGATGACTGAAGCTTTCTTT
cdr3_aa: CASSPGQGAMTEAFF
d_call: TRBD1
clone_size: -
v_call: TRBV7-9
cdr3_length: 15
j_call: TRBJ1-1

cdr3_nt: TGTGCCAGCAGCCAGGGACAGGTTAGCAATCAGCCCCAGCATTTT
cdr3_aa: CASSQGQVSNQPQHF
d_call: TRBD1
clone_size: few
v_call: TRBV7-9
cdr3_length: 15
j_call: TRBJ1-5

cdr3_nt: TGTGCCAGCAGTTTCGTAGCGGGAACCGATACGCAGTATTTT
cdr3_aa: CASSFVAGTDTQYF
d_call: TRBD2
clone_size: -
v_call: TRBV28
cdr3_length: 14
j_call: TRBJ2-3

cdr3_nt: TGCGCCAGCAGCACCGACAGGGATCAGCCCCAGCATTTT
cdr3_aa: CASSTDRDQPQHF
d_call: TRBD1
clone_size: -
v_call: TRBV5-1
cdr3_length: 13
j_call: TRBJ1-5

cdr3_nt: TGCGCCAGCAGCTTGCCAAATTCACCCCTCCACTTT
cdr3_aa: CASSLPNSPLHF
d_call: -
clone_size: -
v_call: TRBV5-1
cdr3_length: 12
j_call: TRBJ1-6

cdr3_nt: TGCGCCAGCAGCCAAGAATCCGGGACTTCCTACGAGCAGTACTTC
cdr3_aa: CASSQESGTSYEQYF
d_call: -
clone_size: -
v_call: TRBV4-1
cdr3_length: 15
j_call: TRBJ2-7

cdr3_nt: TGTGCCATCAGTACCGCCGGCGGGGGGGCCCAAGAGACCCAGTACTTC
cdr3_aa: CAISTAGGGAQETQYF
d_call: TRBD2
clone_size: -
v_call: TRBV10-3
cdr3_length: 16
j_call: TRBJ2-5

cdr3_nt: TGCGCCAGCAGCTTGGGCCTCCGAGACTATGGCTACACCTTC
cdr3_aa: CASSLGLRDYGYTF
d_call: -
clone_size: -
v_call: TRBV5-1
cdr3_length: 14
j_call: TRBJ1-2

cdr3_nt: TGTGCCAGCAGTCCCACTTCAACAGGGCCTTATGGCTACACCTTC
cdr3_aa: CASSPTSTGPYGYTF
d_call: -
clone_size: -
v_call: TRBV2
cdr3_length: 15
j_call: TRBJ1-2

cdr3_nt: TGTGCCAGCTCCCCAGGACAGGTAGAGAACACTGAAGCTTTCTTT
cdr3_aa: CASSPGQVENTEAFF
d_call: TRBD1
clone_size: -
v_call: TRBV18
cdr3_length: 15
j_call: TRBJ1-1

cdr3_nt: TGTGCCAGCAGTGAATACGGAGCAGATACGCAGTATTTT
cdr3_aa: CASSEYGADTQYF
d_call: -
clone_size: -
v_call: TRBV6-1
cdr3_length: 13
j_call: TRBJ2-3

cdr3_nt: TGCGCCAGCAGCTTGAATTTACAGAGCCCGGAGCAGTACTTC
cdr3_aa: CASSLNLQSPEQYF
d_call: -
clone_size: once
v_call: TRBV5-1
cdr3_length: 14
j_call: TRBJ2-7

cdr3_nt: TGTGCCAGCAGTGAAGGCAGGGGGAAAGAGACCCAGTACTTC
cdr3_aa: CASSEGRGKETQYF
d_call: TRBD1
clone_size: -
v_call: TRBV2
cdr3_length: 14
j_call: TRBJ2-5